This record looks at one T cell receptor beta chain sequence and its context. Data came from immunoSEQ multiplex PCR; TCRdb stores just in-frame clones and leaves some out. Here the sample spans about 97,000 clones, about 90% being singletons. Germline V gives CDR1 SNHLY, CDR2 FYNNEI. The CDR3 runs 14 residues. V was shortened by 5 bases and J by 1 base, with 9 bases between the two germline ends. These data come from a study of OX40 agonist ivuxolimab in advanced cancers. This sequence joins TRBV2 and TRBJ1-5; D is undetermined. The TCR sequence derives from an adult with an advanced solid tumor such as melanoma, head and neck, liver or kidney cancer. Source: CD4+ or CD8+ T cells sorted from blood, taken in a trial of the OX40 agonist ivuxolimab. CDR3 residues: CASSQTLSNQPQHF. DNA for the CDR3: TGTGCCAGCAGTCAGACCCTGAGCAATCAGCCCCAGCATTTT.